A single sample is the source of the 30 T cell receptor beta chains below, sequenced in a study of T cell repertoires in cytomegalovirus infection. TCRdb processed the reads anew with MiXCR; each CDR3 protein has one entry. Here the sample spans 830,000 or so distinct CDR3 sequences, about 30% being singletons. Their recognized antigens are unknown. The specimen comprised cultured CD8+ T cells from PBMCs, sampled from culture after CMV antigen stimulation. These receptors originate from a human donor in good health (CMV status not recorded). Some clones in this sample may be carry-over from other donors' samples.

This clonotype was seen a few times. The V gene is TRBV7-9, the J gene TRBJ2-2, with D perhaps matching TRBD1 (5 bases). V shed 1 base and J shed 0 bases, with 9 bases lying between them. Germline CDR1 is SEHNR and CDR2 is FQNEAQ (reference sequence). CDR3 size: 16 residues. CDR3 in DNA: TGTGCCAGCAGCTTAGGGGCAGGGCCGAACACCGGGGAGCTGTTTTTT. This encodes CASSLGAGPNTGELFF.

This clonotype was detected many times. This chain uses TRBV24-1 with TRBJ1-1; TRBD1 is a possible D gene (6 bases). CDR1 and CDR2 (germline): KGHDR, SFDVKD. The CDR3 covers 14 residues. Trimming removed 4 bases from V and 11 bases from J, with 19 bases in between. The CDR3 DNA reads TGTGCCACCAGTGACTCGCTGATCGGGGGGGCTGCTTTCTTT. Translation gives CATSDSLIGGAAFF.

This clonotype was counted at least ten times. CDR3 sequence reads: CASSLSRLAGETRNSDTQYF. The CDR3 DNA reads as TGTGCCAGCAGTTTATCCCGACTAGCGGGGGAAACCCGTAATTCGGATACGCAGTATTTT. The chain links TRBV27 to TRBJ2-3, with TRBD2 matching 12 bases. Germline trimming cut 0 bases from V and 6 bases from J; bases unmatched to any gene: 16. This CDR3 is built from 20 residues. Per germline, CDR1 MNHEY and CDR2 SMNVEV (reference sequence).

V is TRBV4-2 and J is TRBJ2-6, with D possibly being TRBD2 (5 bases). Per the germline V gene, CDR1 is LGHNA and CDR2 is YNFKEQ. The V end was cut by 3 bases, the J end by 9 bases, with 9 bases between. The CDR3 has 13 amino acids. CDR3 DNA sequence: TGTGCCAGCAGCCACGGAGGCTTCAACGTCCTGACTTTC. Its protein is CASSHGGFNVLTF.

V usage is TRBV10-3 and J usage is TRBJ2-1, with D perhaps matching TRBD1 or TRBD2 (6 bases each). The V gene's germline CDR1 is ENHRY and CDR2 SYGVKD. The CDR3 has 14 amino acids. Trimming removed 10 bases from V and 3 bases from J, with 16 bases in between. CDR3 protein: CATMGGGNYNEQFF. The CDR3, as DNA: TGTGCCACGATGGGGGGCGGGAACTACAATGAGCAGTTCTTC.

The genes are TRBV27 and TRBJ2-3, with 7 nucleotides matching TRBD2. Trimming cost V 3 bases and J 5 bases; bases outside gene matches: 8. Germline CDR1 and CDR2: MNHEY and SMNVEV (reference sequence). The CDR3 runs to 15 residues. CDR3 in amino acids: CASSLLAAQGDTQYF. The CDR3 nucleotides read TGTGCCAGCAGTTTGCTAGCGGCCCAGGGAGATACGCAGTATTTT.

The genes are TRBV6-1 and TRBJ2-7; D call uncertain. Germline CDR1 is MNHNS and CDR2 is SASEGT. V lost 2 bases and J 4 bases, leaving 6 bases between the germline ends. The CDR3 is 12 amino acids. CDR3 in DNA: TGTGCCAGCAGTGAAAGTAGGTACGAGCAGTACGTC. Translation gives CASSESRYEQYV.

This clonotype appeared a single time. The chain has TRBV6-1 and TRBJ2-7, with D perhaps matching TRBD1 (6 bases). This CDR3 is built from 17 residues. Germline CDR1 and CDR2: MNHNS and SASEGT. The CDR3, as DNA: TGTGTCAGCAGTGAAGTAAACAGGGCCTTAAACTCCTACGAGCAGTACGTC. This sequence encodes CVSSEVNRALNSYEQYV.

This clonotype was found a few times. The chain couples TRBV4-2 to TRBJ2-3; TRBD2 agrees at 13 bases. The CDR3 is 23 residues long. Germline CDR1 and CDR2: LGHNA and YNFKEQ. V lost 0 bases, J lost 2 bases, and 20 bases stayed unmatched. The CDR3 sequence: CASSQDPRLAGGIVRHHTDTQYF. CDR3 coding DNA: TGTGCCAGCAGCCAAGATCCGAGACTAGCGGGGGGCATCGTTAGACACCACACAGATACGCAGTATTTT.

This clonotype was seen only a few times. CDR3 in DNA: TGTGCCAGCAGTCCGCGTGTCGGGAATGGCTACACCTTC. Protein: CASSPRVGNGYTF. The V and J genes are TRBV7-9 and TRBJ1-2; the D is unclear. The CDR3 length is 13 residues. V was cut by 6 bases and J by 6 bases, with 14 bases left in between. Per germline, CDR1 SEHNR and CDR2 FQNEAQ (reference sequence). The entire variable domain, with the rest obtained from reference TRBV7-9 and TRBJ1-2, is as follows: DTGVSQNPRHKITKRGQNVTFRCDPISEHNRLYWYRQTLGQGPEFLTYFQNEAQLEKSRLLSDRFSAERPKGSFSTLEIQRTEQGDSAMYLCASSPRVGNGYTFGSGTRLTVV.

This clonotype was seen more than once but under ten times. The genes are TRBV5-6 and TRBJ2-5, with D perhaps matching TRBD1 or TRBD2 (6 bases each). CDR1 is SGHDT, CDR2 YYEEEE, per germline. This CDR3 contains 14 residues. V was trimmed by 4 bases and J by 5 bases, leaving 15 bases between them. CDR3 DNA: TGTGCCAGCAGCGGGGTCGGGGGCTGGGAGACCCAGTACTTC. Encoded protein: CASSGVGGWETQYF.

This clonotype was observed at least ten times. The chain uses TRBV7-6 and TRBJ1-6, with D unclear. The CDR3 extends over 14 amino acids. Germline V gives CDR1 SGHVS, CDR2 FNYEAQ. V lost 6 bases and J 6 bases, leaving 12 bases between the germline ends. The CDR3 reads CASRHSDSNSPLHF. CDR3 DNA sequence: TGTGCCAGCAGGCACAGTGACTCTAATTCACCCCTCCACTTT. Complete variable domain (other parts from reference TRBV7-6 and TRBJ1-6): GAGVSQSPRYKVTKRGQDVALRCDPISGHVSLYWYRQALGQGPEFLTYFNYEAQQDKSGLPNDRFSAERPEGSISTLTIQRTEQRDSAMYRCASRHSDSNSPLHFGNGTRLTVT.

The V and J genes are TRBV12-3 or TRBV12-4 and TRBJ2-1, with unresolved D. The CDR3 loop spans 11 amino acids. V lost 10 bases to trimming and J lost 8 bases, with 12 bases between them. The CDR3 nucleotides read TGTGCCAACAGCCACCATTATGAGCAGTTCTTC. Encoded protein: CANSHHYEQFF.

V is TRBV28 and J is TRBJ2-3, with a tentative D call TRBD1 (5 bases). The length of the CDR3 is 15 residues. Trimming pared 6 bases from V and 0 bases from J, leaving 13 bases between. Per the germline V gene, CDR1 is MDHEN and CDR2 is SYDVKM. CDR3 DNA: TGTGCCAGCAGCGACCAGGGCGGAAGCACAGATACGCAGTATTTT. This translates into CASSDQGGSTDTQYF.

The sample holds many counts of this clonotype. The J gene is TRBJ1-1, the V gene TRBV7-8; maybe TRBD1 (5 bases). CDR3 length: 17 amino acids. CDR1 and CDR2 from the germline V gene are SGHVS and FQNEAQ. The V end lost 1 base, the J end lost 3 bases, and 18 bases lay between the germline ends. CDR3 sequence reads: CASSLVRGAGRDTEAFF. As DNA, the CDR3 is TGTGCCAGCAGCTTAGTGAGGGGTGCGGGAAGAGACACTGAAGCTTTCTTT.

This clonotype was picked up many times. The chain carries TRBV6-8 and TRBJ2-7, with D uncertain. Deletions cut 4 bases from V and 8 bases from J, with 6 bases between. The germline gives CDR1 MNHGY, CDR2 SAAAGT. The CDR3 totals 10 residues. The CDR3 is CASSLGKQYF. The CDR3 DNA reads as TGTGCCAGCAGTTTAGGGAAGCAGTACTTC.

The J gene is TRBJ2-1, the V gene TRBV6-4, with D unresolved. Germline loops: CDR1 MRHNA, CDR2 SNTAGT. The CDR3 length is 15 residues. The V end was cut by 4 bases, the J end by 5 bases, with 15 bases between. The CDR3 is CASSVSKGENNEQFF. The CDR3 coding sequence is TGTGCCAGCAGTGTATCCAAGGGCGAAAACAATGAGCAGTTCTTC.

Only a few counts were recorded for this clonotype. V usage is TRBV10-3 and J usage is TRBJ1-2, with TRBD1 as a possible D gene (6 bases). Trimming shortened V by 10 bases and J by 8 bases, and 26 bases separated the two germline ends. The CDR3 has 15 amino acids. Germline-derived CDR1 and CDR2 are ENHRY and SYGVKD. The CDR3 loop is CATAIGRGPGQGYTF. For the CDR3, the DNA is TGTGCCACCGCCATCGGGAGAGGGCCGGGACAAGGCTACACCTTC.

This clonotype appeared a few times. The chain combines TRBV6-6 with TRBJ1-2; no firm D call. The CDR3 is 15 residues long. The V end lost 0 bases, the J end lost 4 bases, and 12 bases lay between the germline ends. Germline CDR1 is MNHNY and CDR2 is SVGAGI (reference sequence). The CDR3 spells CASSYSGPPIYGYTF. The CDR3 nucleotides are TGTGCCAGCAGTTACTCGGGCCCGCCGATCTATGGCTACACCTTC.

The chain has TRBV3-1 and TRBJ1-1, with D uncertain. The CDR3 loop spans 15 amino acids. Between the trimmed V and J ends, which lost 4 bases and 7 bases, there was a span of 19 bases. In germline, CDR1 is LGHDT, CDR2 YNNKEL (reference sequence). The CDR3 nucleotides read TGTGCCAGCAGCCCCCCTCATGGGTTGAGGGATGAAGCTTTCTTT. Protein sequence: CASSPPHGLRDEAFF.

This clonotype was picked up one time. DNA for the CDR3: TGTGCCAGCATCGAAGGGGTTTCCAGCGGGTCCTATAATTCACCCCTCCACTTT. The encoded protein is CASIEGVSSGSYNSPLHF. The chain joins TRBV5-6 to TRBJ1-6; tentatively, D is TRBD1 (5 bases). With 6 bases removed from V and 1 base from J, the gap between germline ends came to 20 bases. Germline CDR1 is SGHDT and CDR2 is YYEEEE. This CDR3 spans 18 amino acids.

This clonotype was recorded a few times. V and J are TRBV7-6 and TRBJ2-2; perhaps TRBD1 as D (6 bases). Per germline, CDR1 SGHVS and CDR2 FNYEAQ. Trimming shortened V by 1 base and J by 6 bases, and 12 bases separated the two germline ends. This CDR3 contains 15 residues. The CDR3: CASSLGAGAAGELFF. The DNA for the CDR3 is TGTGCCAGCAGCTTAGGGGCAGGGGCCGCCGGGGAGCTGTTTTTT. The entire variable domain, with the rest obtained from reference TRBV7-6 and TRBJ2-2, is as follows: GAGVSQSPRYKVTKRGQDVALRCDPISGHVSLYWYRQALGQGPEFLTYFNYEAQQDKSGLPNDRFSAERPEGSISTLTIQRTEQRDSAMYRCASSLGAGAAGELFFGEGSRLTVL.

The chain combines TRBV13 with TRBJ2-1; TRBD2 might be the D (5 bases). Looked up from germline, CDR1 is PRHDT and CDR2 is FYEKMQ (reference sequence). Trimming took off 4 bases at V and 4 bases at J, with 14 bases between the two ends. CDR3 length: 15 amino acids. The DNA of the CDR3 is TGTGCCAGCAGCTCAGAGGGTAGGGAATACAATGAGCAGTTCTTC. Amino acid sequence: CASSSEGREYNEQFF.

This clonotype showed up many times. This CDR3 is CASSLNVRVRDVTGYGYTF. The CDR3 region has the DNA TGTGCCAGCAGCTTAAATGTTAGGGTACGGGACGTTACGGGCTATGGCTACACCTTC. The J gene is TRBJ1-2, the V gene TRBV7-2, with a weak D call TRBD1 (5 bases). The CDR3 covers 19 residues. The ends were cut back, 2 bases at V and 4 bases at J, with 26 bases in the middle. CDR1 is SGHTA, CDR2 FQGNSA, per germline. The variable domain in full, with the rest retrieved from reference TRBV7-2 and TRBJ1-2, is GAGVSQSPSNKVTEKGKDVELRCDPISGHTALYWYRQSLGQGLEFLIYFQGNSAPDKSGLPSDRFSAERTGGSVSTLTIQRTQQEDSAVYLCASSLNVRVRDVTGYGYTFGSGTRLTVV.

This clonotype was recorded a few times. The chain employs TRBV5-4 and TRBJ1-5; the D is unclear. Trimming left V 4 bases short and J 0 bases short, with 20 bases between. The CDR3 has 18 amino acids. Germline V gene sequence: CDR1 SGHNT, CDR2 YYREEE (reference sequence). The CDR3 nucleotides are TGTGCCAGCAGCCTATCAAAAACGCTGCTTAATAGCAATCAGCCCCAGCATTTT. This gives the protein CASSLSKTLLNSNQPQHF. Using reference TRBV5-4 and TRBJ1-5 for the parts outside the CDR3, the full variable domain is ETGVTQSPTHLIKTRGQQVTLRCSSQSGHNTVSWYQQALGQGPQFIFQYYREEENGRGNFPPRFSGLQFPNYSSELNVNALELDDSALYLCASSLSKTLLNSNQPQHFGDGTRLSIL.

The V call is TRBV7-3, the J call TRBJ2-5, with 11 bases that match TRBD1. Germline CDR1 reads SGHTA; CDR2 reads FQGTGA. CDR3 length equals 16 residues. V was pared by 3 bases and J by 4 bases, with 7 bases of the junction left unmatched. DNA of the CDR3: TGTGCCAGCAGCTTGAAGGACAGGGGGCGGGGAGAGACCCAGTACTTC. It translates to CASSLKDRGRGETQYF.

This clonotype has just a few counts. The chain employs TRBV19 and TRBJ2-7, with a weak D call TRBD2 (6 bases). Germline-derived CDR1 and CDR2 are LNHDA and SQIVND (reference sequence). The CDR3 totals 15 residues. V lost 5 bases, J lost 6 bases, and 20 bases lay in between. The CDR3 region has the DNA TGTGCCAGTAGTTTGGGTGGGGGACGGCGGGGCGAGCAGTACTTC. Encoded protein: CASSLGGGRRGEQYF.

This clonotype has just a few counts. The chain combines TRBV4-1 with TRBJ2-2; D possibly corresponds to TRBD2 (5 bases). The CDR3 runs 15 residues. Germline-derived CDR1 and CDR2 are MGHRA and YSYEKL. Trimming left V 1 base short and J 3 bases short, with 9 bases between. As DNA, the CDR3 is TGCGCCAGCAGCCAAGGATCCGGGGACACCGGGGAGCTGTTTTTT. Its translation: CASSQGSGDTGELFF.

To note about this clonotype: A much bigger clone sits one base away, suggesting this may be a read error. The chain links TRBV7-3 to TRBJ2-1; possibly TRBD1 or TRBD2 for D (5 bases each). Germline CDR1 SGHTA, CDR2 FQGTGA. This CDR3 region has 14 residues. The CDR3 DNA reads as TGTGCCAACAGCTTAACGGGACGTGACAATGAGCAGTTCTTC. This gives the protein CANSLTGRDNEQFF.

This clonotype was seen a few times. The chain recombines TRBV6-2 or TRBV6-3 with TRBJ1-2, with D perhaps matching TRBD1 (6 bases). The germline gives CDR1 MNHEY, CDR2 SVGEGT. The CDR3 is 11 residues long. V shed 11 bases and J shed 8 bases, with 15 bases lying between them. The CDR3 DNA reads TGTGCCGTGTTGAGGGGGATCGGCTACACCTTC. Encoded protein: CAVLRGIGYTF.